This T cell receptor beta chain was retrieved from a study of T cells in Graves' hyperthyroidism and ophthalmopathy. Regions amplified from RNA transcripts were the TCR beta CDR3 regions. Researchers ran a first-round RT-PCR on the TCR CDR3 using the HTBI primer set. MiXCR, applied by TCRdb to the multiplex PCR reads, yields one record per CDR3 protein. This sample has approximately 210,000 distinct CDR3 sequences, with roughly 18% found just once. The germline CDR1 and CDR2 sequences are MGHDK and SYGVNS. Deletions cut 1 base from V and 10 bases from J, with 14 bases between. This CDR3 is 15 amino acids long.

The chain couples TRBV25-1 to TRBJ1-6, with a weak D call TRBD1 (5 bases). This receptor was identified in a man between 50 and 59 years old with Graves' hyperthyroidism. Sequenced sample: blood. The CDR3 protein is CASSEFEGLSSPLHF. The DNA of the CDR3 is TGTGCCAGCAGTGAATTCGAGGGGCTGTCCTCACCCCTCCACTTT.